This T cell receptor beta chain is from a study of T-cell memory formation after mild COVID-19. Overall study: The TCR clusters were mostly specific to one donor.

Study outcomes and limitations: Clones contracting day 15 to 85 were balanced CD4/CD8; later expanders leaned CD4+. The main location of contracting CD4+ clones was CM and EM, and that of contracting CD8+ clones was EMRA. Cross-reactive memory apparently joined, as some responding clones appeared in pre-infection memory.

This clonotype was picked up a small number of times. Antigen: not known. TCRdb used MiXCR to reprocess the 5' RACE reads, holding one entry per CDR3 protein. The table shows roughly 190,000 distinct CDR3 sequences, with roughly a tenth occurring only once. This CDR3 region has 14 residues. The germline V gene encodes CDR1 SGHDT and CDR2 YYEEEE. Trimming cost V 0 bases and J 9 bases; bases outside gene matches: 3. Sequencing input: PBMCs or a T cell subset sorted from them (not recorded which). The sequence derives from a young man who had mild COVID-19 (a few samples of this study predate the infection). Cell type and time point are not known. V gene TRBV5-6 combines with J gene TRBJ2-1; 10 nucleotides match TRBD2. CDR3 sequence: CASSLVAGGTEQFF. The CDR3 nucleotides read TGTGCCAGCAGCTTGGTAGCGGGGGGAACTGAGCAGTTCTTC.